This TCR beta chain derives from a study of regulatory T cells in long-lasting Graves disease. Findings and caveats of the study: Preferential use of TRBV28, TRBJ1-2 and TRBJ2-5 was seen in persistent disease.

CDR3-region Arm-PCR and iRepertoire HTBI primers produced the TCR beta libraries. Per the original methods: Identification across samples found some 60 TRBV and about 15 TRBJ segments. TCRdb analysed the multiplex PCR reads with MiXCR anew, one entry per CDR3 protein. TCRdb's processing, not the authors' own work, is the source of the V and J calls. Among approximately 690,000 distinct CDR3 sequences listed, about 30% were seen once. Time point in this sample: persistent/refractory GD, antithyroid drugs over 5 years with positive TRAb. RNA isolated from PBMCs was used to make the TCR library. This clonotype turned up a few times. Antigen: not known. Trimming removed 8 bases from V and 0 bases from J; junction bases left unmatched: 7. The CDR3 length is 15 residues. CDR1 SNHLY and CDR2 FYNNEI come from the germline V gene.

The sequenced sample was peripheral blood mononuclear cells (PBMCs), obtained when the disease was refractory, from a patient treated with antithyroid drugs. This clonotype originated in a female donor with Graves disease. The V and J genes are TRBV2 and TRBJ1-5; 7 nucleotides align to TRBD1. DNA of the CDR3: TGTGCCAGCTCGTGGACAGGTAATAGCAATCAGCCCCAGCATTTT. It translates to CASSWTGNSNQPQHF.